The 19 T cell receptor beta chains below come from one sample, sequenced in a study of shared clonotypes between healthy human individuals. Using immunoSEQ multiplex PCR, the repertoire was profiled, and TCRdb retains in-frame clones only, with some absent. The sample shows hundreds of thousands of clones, 95% to 98% of them seen only once. CD45RO-negative, CCR7-selected cells formed the naive CD8 fraction, which excluded terminally differentiated effector memory CD45RA+ cells. The sample taken for sequencing was naive CD8+ T cells sorted from blood. These receptors came from a man aged 25-45 years in good health.

The V call is TRBV27, the J call TRBJ2-2; 14 bases line up with TRBD2. The germline V gene has CDR1 MNHEY and CDR2 SMNVEV (reference sequence). Trimming took 4 bases from V and 7 from J; bases not matched to a gene: 5. The CDR3 is 16 residues long. The CDR3 loop reads CASSSGLAGEGGELFF. CDR3 sequence (DNA): TGTGCCAGCAGTTCGGGACTAGCGGGAGAGGGCGGGGAGCTGTTTTTT.

The chain is built from TRBV7-6 and TRBJ2-3, with 7 positions matching TRBD1. The length of the CDR3 is 16 residues. The V segment lost 5 bases and the J segment 4 bases; nucleotides outside the gene matches: 12. In germline, CDR1 is SGHVS, CDR2 FNYEAQ. This chain's CDR3 is CASSRADRVLPDTQYF. Here the CDR3 DNA reads TGTGCCAGCAGCCGCGCCGACAGGGTCCTCCCAGATACGCAGTATTTT.

This clone is a singleton in its sample. The rearrangement uses TRBV7-8 and TRBJ2-7, with a weak D call TRBD2 (5 bases). Germline CDR1 and CDR2: SGHVS and FQNEAQ. This CDR3 is built from 16 residues. Trimming stripped 1 base from V and 1 base from J, with 14 bases between. The CDR3 DNA reads as TGTGCCAGCAGCTTAGATGGCACACGGAGGTCCTACGAGCAGTACTTC. It codes for CASSLDGTRRSYEQYF.

The chain has TRBV29-1 and TRBJ2-7; perhaps TRBD1 as D (6 bases). The length of the CDR3 is 12 residues. Germline CDR1 reads SQVTM; CDR2 reads ANQGSEA. V gave up 7 bases and J gave up 0 bases, with 10 bases separating them. Here the CDR3 DNA reads TGCAGCGCAAGGACAGCCTCCTACGAGCAGTACTTC. Translated, it gives CSARTASYEQYF.

This chain uses TRBV27 with TRBJ1-2; D not certain. The germline V and J ends were trimmed by 4 bases and 4 bases, with 16 bases remaining between them. Germline V CDR1 and CDR2: MNHEY, SMNVEV (reference sequence). CDR3 size: 15 residues. The DNA for the CDR3 is TGTGCCAGCAGTTCGCGGGCTCCATCGGGCTATGGCTACACCTTC. It codes for CASSSRAPSGYGYTF.

This clone was detected once. The chain employs TRBV7-8 and TRBJ2-5; the match to TRBD2 covers 8 bases. CDR3 length equals 17 residues. The J segment lost 1 base and the V segment lost 3 bases, leaving 10 bases of the junction unmatched. Germline lookup yields CDR1 SGHVS and CDR2 FQNEAQ. Written as DNA, the CDR3 is TGTGCCAGCAGCTTTGGTCTAGCGGGTTATACCCAAGAGACCCAGTACTTC. This codes for CASSFGLAGYTQETQYF.

Points on this clone: Germline and junction disagree at one end, which may indicate a read error. The V call is TRBV11-2, the J call TRBJ2-7; 9 positions agree with TRBD2. This CDR3 has 15 residues. The germline CDR1 and CDR2 sequences are SGHAT and FQNNGV. As DNA, the CDR3 is TGTGCCAGCAGCTTCAATCTAGCGGGATCCTACGAACAGTACTTC. Translating it yields CASSFNLAGSYEQYF.

V usage is TRBV9 and J usage is TRBJ2-7; 10 nucleotides align to TRBD1. The CDR3 contains 15 residues. J lost 3 bases, V lost 0 bases, and 3 bases had no gene match. The germline gives CDR1 SGDLS, CDR2 YYNGEE. CDR3 sequence reads: CASSVGTGGGYEQYF. The CDR3 nucleotides are TGTGCCAGCAGCGTAGGGACAGGGGGAGGCTACGAGCAGTACTTC.

The chain uses TRBV5-8 and TRBJ1-2; no clear D gene. The CDR3 has 12 amino acids. In germline, CDR1 is SGHTS, CDR2 YDEGEE. V lost 4 bases and J 7 bases, leaving 11 bases between the germline ends. Here the CDR3 reads CASSADSGGYTF. In nucleotides, the CDR3 is TGTGCCAGCAGCGCGGATTCCGGTGGCTACACCTTC.

The chain links TRBV4-1 to TRBJ1-3; D gene uncertain. The germline gives CDR1 MGHRA, CDR2 YSYEKL. Trimming cost V 6 bases and J 1 base, with 10 bases left between them. This CDR3 region has 14 residues. The CDR3 spells CASRSSSSGNTIYF. Here the CDR3 DNA reads TGCGCCAGCAGGTCAAGTTCTTCTGGAAACACCATATATTTT.

V gene TRBV4-1 combines with J gene TRBJ2-7; the D gene is possibly TRBD1 (5 bases). The CDR3 is 13 residues long. CDR1 is MGHRA, CDR2 YSYEKL, per germline. With 2 bases removed from V and 4 bases from J, the gap between germline ends came to 9 bases. DNA for the CDR3: TGCGCCAGCAGCCAAATCCAGGGATACGAGCAGTACTTC. It specifies CASSQIQGYEQYF.

The V call is TRBV11-2, the J call TRBJ2-1; D is ambiguous. The length of the CDR3 is 14 residues. V was cut by 0 bases and J by 4 bases, with 7 bases left in between. Germline V lookup: CDR1 SGHAT, CDR2 FQNNGV. The CDR3 DNA follows: TGTGCCAGCAGCTTAGATCCGAATTACAATGAGCAGTTCTTC. This encodes CASSLDPNYNEQFF.

The rearrangement links TRBV7-9 to TRBJ1-3, with 8 positions matching TRBD1. V was clipped by 3 bases and J by 7 bases; unmatched bases: 8. Germline V gene lookup returns CDR1 SEHNR and CDR2 FQNEAQ (reference sequence). This CDR3 is built from 15 residues. CDR3 DNA sequence: TGTGCCAGCAGCTTGGGGGGACAGGTCCCGAACACCATATATTTT. As protein: CASSLGGQVPNTIYF.

This clone was recorded only once. This rearrangement joins TRBV27 to TRBJ1-5; 7 nucleotides match TRBD1. Germline lookup yields CDR1 MNHEY and CDR2 SMNVEV (reference sequence). V trimming: 10 bases; J trimming: 8 bases; junction bases outside the gene matches: 11. This CDR3 comprises 13 residues. The CDR3 region has the DNA TGTGCCACCTCGGGACAGTTGGGTGAGCCCCAGCATTTT. Its translation: CATSGQLGEPQHF.

The V call is TRBV7-9, the J call TRBJ1-1; a weak D match, TRBD1 (5 bases). V lost 6 bases and J 0 bases, leaving 11 bases between the germline ends. Germline-derived CDR1 and CDR2 are SEHNR and FQNEAQ (reference sequence). The CDR3 length is 14 residues. CDR3 amino acids: CASRTGTMNTEAFF. The CDR3 DNA reads TGTGCCAGCAGAACAGGTACTATGAACACTGAAGCTTTCTTT.

This clone appeared a single time. This rearrangement joins TRBV11-2 to TRBJ2-1, with D perhaps assigned TRBD1 or TRBD2 (5 bases each). Germline assignment: CDR1 SGHAT and CDR2 FQNNGV. Between the trimmed V and J ends, which lost 0 bases and 6 bases, there was a span of 12 bases. The CDR3 sequence is 15 residues long. CDR3 in DNA: TGTGCCAGCAGCTTAGAGTGGGACCCCGGCAATGAGCAGTTCTTC. It translates to CASSLEWDPGNEQFF.

The chain combines TRBV5-1 with TRBJ1-2; TRBD1 matches 9 bases. CDR1 and CDR2 from the germline V gene are SGHRS and YFSETQ. V shed 0 bases, J shed 7 bases, and the junction held 7 bases outside the gene matches. The CDR3 totals 15 residues. The CDR3 loop is CASSLAGQGSSGYTF. The CDR3 nucleotides are TGCGCCAGCAGCTTGGCGGGACAGGGCTCGAGTGGCTACACCTTC.

The J gene is TRBJ2-7, the V gene TRBV27; 8 nucleotides align to TRBD2. From germline, CDR1 is MNHEY and CDR2 SMNVEV (reference sequence). CDR3 size: 16 residues. J gave up 1 base and V 6 bases, and 11 bases lay outside the gene matches. The CDR3 protein is CASSLLGAGGSYEQYF. CDR3 coding DNA: TGTGCCAGCAGCCTTCTAGGGGCGGGGGGTTCCTACGAGCAGTACTTC.

The chain combines TRBV27 with TRBJ2-5, with TRBD2 matching over 7 bases. The CDR3 extends over 16 amino acids. Germline V CDR1 and CDR2: MNHEY, SMNVEV (reference sequence). The V and J ends lost 3 bases and 2 bases, in that order; junction bases with no gene match: 9. Written as DNA, the CDR3 is TGTGCCAGCAGTTTTTCGGCGGGAGAGCGACAAGAGACCCAGTACTTC. This gives the protein CASSFSAGERQETQYF.